Following are 9 T cell receptor beta chains from one sample sequenced in a study of CD8+CD57+ T cells in acquired aplastic anemia. Genomic DNA provided the template from which TCR beta VDJ and CDR3 profiles were obtained. TCRdb ran MiXCR on the reads and lists one entry per CDR3 protein. The data show under 350,000 distinct CDR3 sequences, with approximately 57% seen just once and 8% held by the top ten. Sequences were obtained from sorted CD4+, CD8+, or CD8+CD57+ T cells (not recorded which) from PBMCs. Receptors were obtained from a human donor with severe aplastic anemia or a healthy control (not recorded which).

This clonotype has a count of ten or more. The V call is TRBV12-5, the J call TRBJ2-2; D possibly corresponds to TRBD2 (6 bases). CDR3 length: 14 amino acids. V lost 5 bases to trimming and J lost 6 bases, with 13 bases between them. Germline V gene data show CDR1 as LGHNT and CDR2 as FRNRAP. Written as DNA, the CDR3 is TGTGCTAGTGGTCCAGTGGGGGAGGCCGGGGAGCTGTTTTTT. This codes for CASGPVGEAGELFF.

This clonotype was seen at least ten times. J is TRBJ1-1 and V is TRBV7-9, with unresolved D. Trimming took 1 base from V and 1 from J, leaving 7 bases between them. CDR1 SEHNR and CDR2 FQNEAQ come from the germline V gene (reference sequence). The CDR3 spans 14 residues. The DNA for the CDR3 is TGTGCCAGCAGCTTAGGAGGAGCGAACACTGAAGCTTTCTTT. It codes for CASSLGGANTEAFF.

The J gene is TRBJ2-5, the V gene TRBV10-3; 8 bases agree with TRBD1. Per germline, CDR1 ENHRY and CDR2 SYGVKD. J lost 2 bases, V lost 4 bases, and 0 bases had no gene match. The CDR3 runs 13 residues. Here the CDR3 reads CAISGTGQETQYF. CDR3 DNA: TGTGCCATCAGTGGGACAGGGCAAGAGACCCAGTACTTC.

Ten or more counts support this clonotype. The chain has TRBV7-9 and TRBJ2-3; D could derive from TRBD1 or TRBD2 (6 bases each). Trimming removed 5 bases from V and 4 bases from J, with 16 bases in between. CDR1 is SEHNR, CDR2 FQNEAQ, per germline (reference sequence). This CDR3 spans 15 amino acids. Here the CDR3 reads CASSPLGGRPDTQYF. CDR3 coding DNA: TGTGCCAGCAGCCCTTTAGGGGGGCGGCCAGATACGCAGTATTTT. Combining the CDR3 with reference TRBV7-9 and TRBJ2-3 gives the whole variable domain DTGVSQNPRHKITKRGQNVTFRCDPISEHNRLYWYRQTLGQGPEFLTYFQNEAQLEKSRLLSDRFSAERPKGSFSTLEIQRTEQGDSAMYLCASSPLGGRPDTQYFGPGTRLTVL.

This clonotype was recorded at least ten times. The V gene is TRBV7-8, the J gene TRBJ2-2; TRBD2 matches 8 bases. J gave up 2 bases and V 3 bases, and 5 bases lay outside the gene matches. The CDR3 length is 16 residues. Germline CDR1 SGHVS, CDR2 FQNEAQ. The CDR3, as DNA: TGTGCCAGCAGCTTCCGAGCGGGGGTCAACACCGGGGAGCTGTTTTTT. Protein product: CASSFRAGVNTGELFF.

This clonotype was observed at least ten times. The rearrangement uses TRBV4-1 and TRBJ2-7, with D tentatively TRBD2 (5 bases). CDR1 and CDR2 from the germline V gene are MGHRA and YSYEKL. The CDR3 is 16 amino acids. Trimming took 1 base from V and 4 from J, leaving 17 bases between them. In DNA, the CDR3 is TGCGCCAGCAGCCAAGGTGGGAGATCAATAGATTACGAGCAGTACTTC. Translated, it gives CASSQGGRSIDYEQYF.

This chain links TRBV29-1 with TRBJ1-1; D gene unclear. V lost 7 bases to trimming and J lost 3 bases, with 12 bases between them. The CDR3 runs 12 residues. Germline assignment: CDR1 SQVTM and CDR2 ANQGSEA. CDR3: CSALDKHTEAFF. In DNA, the CDR3 is TGCAGCGCCCTCGACAAACACACTGAAGCTTTCTTT.

The chain employs TRBV7-9 and TRBJ1-6; D is unclear. There are 15 residues in the CDR3. CDR1 SEHNR and CDR2 FQNEAQ come from the germline V gene (reference sequence). The V end lost 5 bases, the J end lost 9 bases, and 17 bases lay between the germline ends. The CDR3: CASSPSTCSISPLHF. The CDR3 bases are TGTGCCAGCAGCCCCTCGACATGCAGTATTTCACCCCTCCACTTT.

This clonotype was observed many times. The chain is built from TRBV20-1 and TRBJ2-2; 8 bases line up with TRBD2. The CDR3 runs 13 residues. The germline V gene has CDR1 DFQATT and CDR2 SNEGSKA (reference sequence). The V gene end was trimmed by 2 bases and the J gene end by 7 bases; junction bases not matched to a gene: 3. CDR3 nucleotides: TGCAGTGCTAGACGACGGGAGGGCGGGGAGCTGTTTTTT. As protein: CSARRREGGELFF.